This T cell receptor (beta chain) comes out of a study of blood T cell repertoires in COVID-19. Study overall: From T cells, B-cell-depleted T cells, or PBMCs came the material, which was cDNA or gDNA.

Assay used: immunoSEQ multiplex PCR; TCRdb lists only in-frame clones, some missing. The sample lists about 120,000 clones; around 79% were seen once. The CDR3 contains 13 residues. Germline CDR1 reads SGHTA; CDR2 reads FQGNSA. Trimming cost V 8 bases and J 2 bases; bases outside gene matches: 2. The clonotype was recovered from a woman at least 80 years old with active or convalescent COVID-19. Specimen: peripheral blood. This chain uses TRBV7-2 with TRBJ2-5; 10 bases are shared with TRBD1. CDR3 amino acids: CASQGQGQETQYF. For the CDR3, the DNA is TGTGCCAGCCAGGGACAGGGGCAAGAGACCCAGTACTTC. Full variable domain (remainder filled in from reference TRBV7-2 and TRBJ2-5): GAGVSQSPSNKVTEKGKDVELRCDPISGHTALYWYRQSLGQGLEFLIYFQGNSAPDKSGLPSDRFSAERTGGSVSTLTIQRTQQEDSAVYLCASQGQGQETQYFGPGTRLLVL.